This T cell receptor (beta chain) comes out of a study of CD4+ T cells in melanoma. This clone is medium-sized in the sample. Its specificity is not known. This specimen includes other DNA sequences encoding the same CDR3. Study-wide points: CD8+ T cell, macrophage and B cell function reportedly correlated with neoantigen-specific CD4+ T cells. Neoantigen-specific CD4+ T cells in melanoma reportedly had diverse differentiation states.

Some clones are missing from TCRdb's copy, which holds only in-frame ones; the method was immunoSEQ multiplex PCR. Of 55,000 or so clones listed, 60% to 80% are singletons. The V gene's germline CDR1 is SGHAT and CDR2 FQNNGV. Trimming took off 1 base at V and 6 bases at J, with 7 bases between the two ends. CDR3 size: 12 residues. The receptor was derived from a human donor with melanoma. The sample was tumor tissue. The chain recombines TRBV11-2 with TRBJ2-7; D tentatively reads TRBD1 or TRBD2 (5 bases each). DNA of the CDR3: TGTGCCAGCAGCTTAGGTGGGGGCGAGCAGTACTTC. This translates into CASSLGGGEQYF.